Listed here are 12 T cell receptor beta chains from one sample, sequenced in a study of blood T cell repertoires in COVID-19. The method was immunoSEQ multiplex PCR; TCRdb's version includes in-frame clones alone and lacks a portion of them. Of roughly 260,000 clones listed, approximately 86% are singletons. Sequencing used peripheral blood. The receptors come from a man aged 40-49 years who had recovered from COVID-19.

This chain joins TRBV5-4 and TRBJ2-1, with D tentatively TRBD2 (6 bases). CDR1 and CDR2 from the germline V gene are SGHNT and YYREEE (reference sequence). Trimming took off 4 bases at V and 7 bases at J, with 18 bases between the two ends. This CDR3 is 15 amino acids long. The chain's CDR3 is CASSQSTGGMNEQFF. The CDR3 bases are TGTGCCAGCAGCCAATCAACAGGAGGGATGAATGAGCAGTTCTTC.

The chain recombines TRBV6-5 with TRBJ2-7, with D unresolved. Trimming removed 3 bases at V and 5 bases at J, with 5 bases between. Germline V gene data show CDR1 as MNHEY and CDR2 as SVGAGI. The CDR3 consists of 11 residues. The CDR3: CASSYLHEQYF. The CDR3 DNA follows: TGTGCCAGCAGTTATCTCCACGAGCAGTACTTC.

This clone was counted between two and nine times. The gene calls are TRBV4-1 and TRBJ1-4; maybe TRBD1 (5 bases). This CDR3 region has 16 residues. Germline lookup yields CDR1 MGHRA and CDR2 YSYEKL. V shed 0 bases and J shed 8 bases, with 16 bases lying between them. CDR3 amino acids: CASSQEPPGRGEKLFF. CDR3 in DNA: TGCGCCAGCAGCCAAGAGCCCCCGGGGAGGGGCGAAAAACTGTTTTTT.

This chain connects TRBV2 to TRBJ1-4; D perhaps matches TRBD1 (5 bases). The CDR3 contains 15 residues. The germline V gene has CDR1 SNHLY and CDR2 FYNNEI. The V gene lost 2 bases and the J gene lost 7 bases, with 14 bases spanning the gap. CDR3 nucleotide sequence: TGTGCCAGCAGTGAACGGCAGGGAAGGATTGAAAAACTGTTTTTT. Translated, it gives CASSERQGRIEKLFF.

This clone was counted a few times. The chain links TRBV7-6 to TRBJ1-4; 10 nucleotides agree with TRBD1. Trimming cost V 4 bases and J 5 bases; bases outside gene matches: 7. The germline V gene encodes CDR1 SGHVS and CDR2 FNYEAQ. This CDR3 is 16 amino acids long. The CDR3 sequence: CASSSTPGQGNEKLFF. The CDR3 bases are TGTGCCAGCAGCTCGACGCCGGGACAGGGGAATGAAAAACTGTTTTTT. Using reference TRBV7-6 and TRBJ1-4 for the parts outside the CDR3, the full variable domain is GAGVSQSPRYKVTKRGQDVALRCDPISGHVSLYWYRQALGQGPEFLTYFNYEAQQDKSGLPNDRFSAERPEGSISTLTIQRTEQRDSAMYRCASSSTPGQGNEKLFFGSGTQLSVL.

The chain combines TRBV29-1 with TRBJ1-1, with D possibly TRBD1 on 5 matching bases. The length of the CDR3 is 14 residues. The germline V and J ends were trimmed by 6 bases and 0 bases, with 14 bases remaining between them. Germline V gives CDR1 SQVTM, CDR2 ANQGSEA. CDR3 sequence reads: CSVAREGLNTEAFF. For the CDR3, the DNA is TGCAGCGTCGCCAGGGAAGGGTTGAACACTGAAGCTTTCTTT.

The V call is TRBV27, the J call TRBJ2-7; D unclear. Trimming left V 2 bases short and J 0 bases short, with 17 bases between. The CDR3 spans 17 residues. Germline assignment: CDR1 MNHEY and CDR2 SMNVEV (reference sequence). The CDR3 reads CASSLLAGQTGSYEQYF. The CDR3 DNA reads as TGTGCCAGCAGTTTACTGGCAGGCCAAACCGGCTCCTACGAGCAGTACTTC.

The rearrangement joins TRBV6-6 to TRBJ1-3, with no clear D. Germline CDR1 reads MNHNY; CDR2 reads SVGAGI (reference sequence). V shed 5 bases and J shed 0 bases, with 17 bases lying between them. CDR3 length: 17 amino acids. CDR3 sequence: CASSLTPTGFSGNTIYF. CDR3 nucleotides: TGTGCCAGCAGTCTGACTCCGACGGGGTTCTCTGGAAACACCATATATTTT.

V and J are TRBV10-3 and TRBJ2-3; 10 bases map to TRBD2. Trimming at V came to 4 bases and at J to 6 bases, leaving 10 bases not matched to a gene. This CDR3 comprises 16 residues. Germline lookup yields CDR1 ENHRY and CDR2 SYGVKD. DNA of the CDR3: TGTGCCATCAGTGGGACTAGCGGAACTTCGGGGGATACGCAGTATTTT. Its protein is CAISGTSGTSGDTQYF.

The chain joins TRBV5-4 to TRBJ2-7, with D possibly matching TRBD2 (5 bases). V dropped 2 bases and J dropped 4 bases, with 7 bases sitting between them. The CDR3 spans 12 residues. Germline V gene sequence: CDR1 SGHNT, CDR2 YYREEE (reference sequence). The CDR3, as DNA: TGTGCCAGCAGCTTCTCGGGATACGAGCAGTACTTC. Amino acids: CASSFSGYEQYF.

The chain combines TRBV2 with TRBJ2-7; no clear D gene. The germline gives CDR1 SNHLY, CDR2 FYNNEI. The CDR3 length is 12 residues. The V end lost 7 bases, the J end lost 3 bases, and 10 bases lay between the germline ends. This CDR3 reads CASIGGDYEQYF. The CDR3 nucleotides are TGTGCCAGCATAGGCGGAGACTACGAGCAGTACTTC.

This clone was found many times. V and J are TRBV5-1 and TRBJ2-7; 9 bases fit TRBD1. Germline CDR1 and CDR2: SGHRS and YFSETQ. Trimming removed 1 base from V and 2 bases from J; junction bases left unmatched: 7. The CDR3 consists of 16 residues. The CDR3: CASSLSIGTGTYEQYF. The CDR3 region has the DNA TGCGCCAGCAGCTTGAGTATCGGGACAGGGACCTACGAGCAGTACTTC.